The source of this T cell receptor beta chain is a study of PD-1 blockade in classical Hodgkin lymphoma. Overall study results and limits: What caused the repertoire differences, perhaps disease activity or prior therapy, remains undefined. Before treatment, complete responders showed about the same diversity as newly diagnosed patients.

Note on this clone: The antigen is undetermined.

Here immunoSEQ multiplex PCR was the method, and the copy in TCRdb shows in-frame clones only, minus some. This repertoire shows nearly 25,000 clones, about 86% found once; its top ten account for about 20%. Every patient was affected by relapse after autologous stem cell transplantation, while exposure to brentuximab vedotin was not uniform. The germline V gene has CDR1 SEHNR and CDR2 FQNEAQ (reference sequence). This CDR3 comprises 9 residues. Trimming shortened V by 5 bases and J by 11 bases, and 3 bases separated the two germline ends. This clonotype was obtained from a human donor with classical Hodgkin lymphoma. The V gene is TRBV7-9, the J gene TRBJ2-2; D is unresolved. The sequences come from peripheral blood mononuclear cells (PBMCs), collected before the second cycle of nivolumab. CDR3 residues: CASSHELFF. DNA of the CDR3: TGTGCCAGCAGCCATGAGCTGTTTTTT.